This passage covers 23 T cell receptor beta chains from one sample sequenced in a study of T cell changes during pregnancy in multiple sclerosis. Some clones are missing from TCRdb's copy, which holds only in-frame ones; the method was immunoSEQ multiplex PCR. The repertoire holds about 57,000 clones, with 93% as singletons. This sample comprised peripheral blood, obtained after pregnancy. The receptors come from a female donor with multiple sclerosis, enrolled in a pregnancy study.

The count of this clone is one. The rearrangement joins TRBV5-4 to TRBJ2-2, with D possibly TRBD2 on 6 matching bases. V was clipped by 1 base and J by 3 bases, with 13 bases between them. CDR1 and CDR2 from the germline V gene are SGHNT and YYREEE (reference sequence). The CDR3 extends over 16 amino acids. The CDR3 coding sequence is TGTGCCAGCAGCTTGTTTCCCAGGGAGGACACCGGGGAGCTGTTTTTT. Its translation is CASSLFPREDTGELFF.

This chain connects TRBV6-1 to TRBJ1-2; D is possibly TRBD1 (5 bases). V lost 0 bases, J lost 5 bases, and 10 bases lay in between. CDR1 is MNHNS and CDR2 is SASEGT in the germline V gene. The CDR3 contains 14 residues. CDR3: CASSEAPRTYGYTF. The CDR3 DNA is TGTGCCAGCAGTGAAGCGCCCAGGACATATGGCTACACCTTC.

The CDR3 loop is CASRGGILNTGELFF. CDR3 in DNA: TGTGCCAGCAGGGGCGGGATCCTTAACACCGGGGAGCTGTTTTTT. The genes are TRBV6-5 and TRBJ2-2, with TRBD2 as a possible D gene (6 bases). This CDR3 is 15 amino acids long. From germline, CDR1 is MNHEY and CDR2 SVGAGI. V lost 6 bases and J lost 2, with 13 bases in between.

The chain employs TRBV7-9 and TRBJ1-2, with D possibly being TRBD1 (5 bases). CDR1 is SEHNR, CDR2 FQNEAQ, per germline (reference sequence). This CDR3 comprises 18 residues. V was shortened by 2 bases and J by 0 bases, with 19 bases between the two germline ends. The CDR3 DNA sequence: TGTGCCAGCAGCTTATTACAGCCCCCGGCAGGGCCTAACTATGGCTACACCTTC. Translating it yields CASSLLQPPAGPNYGYTF.

The chain uses TRBV5-4 and TRBJ2-3, with 14 bases matching TRBD2. V was pared by 0 bases and J by 1 base, with 4 bases of the junction left unmatched. The CDR3 is 18 amino acids. Germline CDR1 SGHNT, CDR2 YYREEE (reference sequence). The CDR3 DNA sequence: TGTGCCAGCAGCTTGGGACTAGCGGGAGGGCGCGGCACAGATACGCAGTATTTT. Encoded protein: CASSLGLAGGRGTDTQYF. The variable domain in full, with the rest retrieved from reference TRBV5-4 and TRBJ2-3, is ETGVTQSPTHLIKTRGQQVTLRCSSQSGHNTVSWYQQALGQGPQFIFQYYREEENGRGNFPPRFSGLQFPNYSSELNVNALELDDSALYLCASSLGLAGGRGTDTQYFGPGTRLTVL.

The chain links TRBV30 to TRBJ2-3, with 12 bases matching TRBD2. The CDR3 totals 16 residues. V lost 0 bases to trimming and J lost 2 bases; unmatched junction nucleotides: 3. CDR1 is GTSNPN and CDR2 is SVGIG in the germline V gene (reference sequence). As DNA, the CDR3 is TGTGCCTGGAGTGTTGGACTAGCGGGGTCCACAGATACGCAGTATTTT. Translation gives CAWSVGLAGSTDTQYF.

J is TRBJ1-4 and V is TRBV9, with D tentatively TRBD1 (5 bases). Germline lookup yields CDR1 SGDLS and CDR2 YYNGEE. The ends were cut back, 1 base at V and 6 bases at J, with 13 bases in the middle. This CDR3 has 15 amino acids. CDR3 sequence reads: CASSVKAGPDEKLFF. The CDR3, as DNA: TGTGCCAGCAGCGTAAAGGCAGGGCCGGATGAAAAACTGTTTTTT.

The chain carries TRBV5-1 and TRBJ2-1; 9 nucleotides agree with TRBD2. Germline-derived CDR1 and CDR2 are SGHRS and YFSETQ. V gave up 4 bases and J gave up 8 bases; unmatched junction bases: 7. The CDR3 spans 14 residues. CDR3 residues: CASSLSGRGHEQFF. In DNA, the CDR3 is TGCGCCAGCAGCCTTAGCGGGAGAGGCCATGAGCAGTTCTTC.

This chain joins TRBV15 and TRBJ2-7, with TRBD2 matching over 11 bases. Trimming at V came to 5 bases and at J to 4 bases, leaving 7 bases not matched to a gene. This CDR3 contains 15 residues. The germline V gene has CDR1 LNHNV and CDR2 YYDKDF (reference sequence). CDR3 DNA sequence: TGTGCCACCAGCGGAACCTGGACTAGCGGGTACGAGCAGTACTTC. Protein sequence: CATSGTWTSGYEQYF. Together with reference TRBV15 and TRBJ2-7, the CDR3 gives the full variable domain: DAMVIQNPRYQVTQFGKPVTLSCSQTLNHNVMYWYQQKSSQAPKLLFHYYDKDFNNEADTPDNFQSRRPNTSFCFLDIRSPGLGDTAMYLCATSGTWTSGYEQYFGPGTRLTVT.

The chain has TRBV2 and TRBJ2-1, with 7 nucleotides matching TRBD1. With 4 bases clipped from V and 7 bases from J, the junction kept 10 bases outside the gene matches. This CDR3 region has 15 residues. Germline V gives CDR1 SNHLY, CDR2 FYNNEI. The CDR3 DNA reads as TGTGCCAGCAGTGCTGAAATTCACAGGGGTAATGAGCAGTTCTTC. Protein: CASSAEIHRGNEQFF.

The chain has TRBV28 and TRBJ2-7; 7 bases agree with TRBD2. The germline CDR1 and CDR2 sequences are MDHEN and SYDVKM. This CDR3 has 13 amino acids. V shed 5 bases, J shed 2 bases, and the junction held 3 bases outside the gene matches. Here the CDR3 DNA reads TGTGCCAGCAGTACGGGGGGTACCTACGAGCAGTACTTC. Translation gives CASSTGGTYEQYF. Filled out from reference TRBV28 and TRBJ2-7, the complete variable domain reads DVKVTQSSRYLVKRTGEKVFLECVQDMDHENMFWYRQDPGLGLRLIYFSYDVKMKEKGDIPEGYSVSREKKERFSLILESASTNQTSMYLCASSTGGTYEQYFGPGTRLTVT.

This clone came up once. The V call is TRBV4-3, the J call TRBJ2-5; perhaps TRBD2 as D (6 bases). This CDR3 contains 16 residues. Germline V gene lookup returns CDR1 LGHNA and CDR2 YSLEER. V was trimmed by 1 base and J by 5 bases, leaving 17 bases between them. CDR3 region: CASSQVEPGDLETQYF. CDR3 coding DNA: TGCGCCAGCAGCCAAGTTGAGCCGGGGGATTTGGAGACCCAGTACTTC.

The chain combines TRBV6-4 with TRBJ2-7, with 8 positions matching TRBD2. Germline CDR1 MRHNA, CDR2 SNTAGT. J was trimmed by 5 bases and V by 2 bases; bases with no gene match: 8. The CDR3 is 15 residues long. CDR3 sequence (DNA): TGTGCCAGCAGTGACCCCAGCGGGAGACCCCACGAGCAGTACTTC. Its protein product is CASSDPSGRPHEQYF.

The rearrangement uses TRBV18 and TRBJ2-2, with TRBD2 matching 9 bases. The CDR3 extends over 18 amino acids. Trimming took 3 bases from V and 5 from J; bases not matched to a gene: 13. From germline, CDR1 is KGHSH and CDR2 LQKENI. The CDR3 protein is CASSPWTSDAAATGELFF. CDR3 DNA sequence: TGTGCCAGCTCACCCTGGACTAGCGACGCCGCCGCGACCGGGGAGCTGTTTTTT.

The rearrangement links TRBV4-1 to TRBJ2-7, with D uncertain. The CDR3 sequence is 15 residues long. V was trimmed by 0 bases and J by 2 bases, leaving 11 bases between them. CDR1 is MGHRA, CDR2 YSYEKL, per germline. In DNA form, the CDR3 reads TGCGCCAGCAGCCAAGAGGAGACTCGCACCTACGAGCAGTACTTC. Amino acid sequence: CASSQEETRTYEQYF.

The rearrangement links TRBV5-4 to TRBJ2-7; TRBD1 is a possible D gene (5 bases). Germline CDR1 SGHNT, CDR2 YYREEE (reference sequence). The CDR3 length is 14 residues. The V end was cut by 4 bases, the J end by 4 bases, with 15 bases between. The CDR3 sequence is CASSEGIKGYEQYF. The DNA for the CDR3 is TGTGCCAGCAGCGAAGGTATTAAGGGGTACGAGCAGTACTTC.

This chain joins TRBV5-1 and TRBJ2-7, with TRBD1 matching 7 bases. Germline CDR1 SGHRS, CDR2 YFSETQ. Losses at the gene ends were 3 bases for V and 2 bases for J; bases not matched to a gene: 5. The CDR3 consists of 14 residues. The CDR3 DNA sequence: TGCGCCAGCAGCTACCGGGACAGCACCTACGAGCAGTACTTC. Protein product: CASSYRDSTYEQYF. Variable domain in full (rest from reference TRBV5-1 and TRBJ2-7): KAGVTQTPRYLIKTRGQQVTLSCSPISGHRSVSWYQQTPGQGLQFLFEYFSETQRNKGNFPGRFSGRQFSNSRSEMNVSTLELGDSALYLCASSYRDSTYEQYFGPGTRLTVT.

The rearrangement links TRBV9 to TRBJ2-7; a possible D gene is TRBD2 (6 bases). The CDR3 covers 14 residues. CDR1 is SGDLS and CDR2 is YYNGEE in the germline V gene. The V and J ends lost 0 bases and 3 bases respectively, with 10 bases between them. The CDR3 sequence is CASSVGGGLYEQYF. Here the CDR3 DNA reads TGTGCCAGCAGCGTAGGGGGAGGCCTCTACGAGCAGTACTTC.

The chain links TRBV27 to TRBJ2-2, with 9 bases fitting TRBD2. CDR3 length equals 17 residues. The V gene end was trimmed by 3 bases and the J gene end by 0 bases; junction bases not matched to a gene: 5. Germline V gives CDR1 MNHEY, CDR2 SMNVEV (reference sequence). The CDR3 reads CASSFVGLATNTGELFF. For the CDR3, the DNA is TGTGCCAGCAGTTTCGTCGGACTAGCGACGAACACCGGGGAGCTGTTTTTT.

V and J are TRBV5-5 and TRBJ2-7; 7 nucleotides align to TRBD1. V dropped 5 bases and J dropped 4; count of bases not matched to a gene: 9. Germline V gene data show CDR1 as SGHKS and CDR2 as YYEKEE (reference sequence). The CDR3 sequence is 14 residues long. The CDR3 DNA reads TGTGCCAGCAGTTTCGGACAGGTTTCTTACGAGCAGTACTTC. This encodes CASSFGQVSYEQYF. Looking up the rest from reference TRBV5-5 and TRBJ2-7 gives the full variable domain: DAGVTQSPTHLIKTRGQQVTLRCSPISGHKSVSWYQQVLGQGPQFIFQYYEKEERGRGNFPDRFSARQFPNYSSELNVNALLLGDSALYLCASSFGQVSYEQYFGPGTRLTVT.

The genes are TRBV7-9 and TRBJ2-3; 10 bases match TRBD2. Per the germline V gene, CDR1 is SEHNR and CDR2 is FQNEAQ (reference sequence). The CDR3 totals 17 residues. Trimming removed 5 bases from V and 2 bases from J; junction bases left unmatched: 10. The DNA for the CDR3 is TGTGCCAGCAGCGATAAACAAGGACTAGCGGACACAGATACGCAGTATTTT. It specifies CASSDKQGLADTDTQYF. Full variable domain (remainder filled in from reference TRBV7-9 and TRBJ2-3): DTGVSQNPRHKITKRGQNVTFRCDPISEHNRLYWYRQTLGQGPEFLTYFQNEAQLEKSRLLSDRFSAERPKGSFSTLEIQRTEQGDSAMYLCASSDKQGLADTDTQYFGPGTRLTVL.

This chain uses TRBV29-1 with TRBJ2-3; TRBD2 aligns across 10 bases. Trimming cost V 7 bases and J 3 bases; bases outside gene matches: 7. The germline V gene encodes CDR1 SQVTM and CDR2 ANQGSEA. The CDR3 extends over 14 amino acids. The CDR3, as DNA: TGCAGCGCCAAGGGACTAGCGAGAACAGATACGCAGTATTTT. Translation gives CSAKGLARTDTQYF.

This chain connects TRBV7-9 to TRBJ2-3; 10 positions match TRBD2. CDR3 size: 18 residues. Germline CDR1 SEHNR, CDR2 FQNEAQ (reference sequence). Trimming cost V 5 bases and J 0 bases; bases outside gene matches: 11. The DNA for the CDR3 is TGTGCCAGCAGCCCCAAACCTTCTAGCGGGGGTAGCACAGATACGCAGTATTTT. It specifies CASSPKPSSGGSTDTQYF.